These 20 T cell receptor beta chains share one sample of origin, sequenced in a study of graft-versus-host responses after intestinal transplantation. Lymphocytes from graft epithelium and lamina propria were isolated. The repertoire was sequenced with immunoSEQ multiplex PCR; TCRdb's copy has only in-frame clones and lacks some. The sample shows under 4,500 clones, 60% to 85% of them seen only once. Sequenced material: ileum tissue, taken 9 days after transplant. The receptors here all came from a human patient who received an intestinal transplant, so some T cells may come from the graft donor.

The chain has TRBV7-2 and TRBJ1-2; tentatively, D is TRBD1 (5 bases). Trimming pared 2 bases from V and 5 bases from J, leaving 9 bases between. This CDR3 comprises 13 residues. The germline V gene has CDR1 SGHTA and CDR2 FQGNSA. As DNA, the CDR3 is TGTGCCAGCAGCTTACAGGGTCGGTATGGCTACACCTTC. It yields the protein CASSLQGRYGYTF.

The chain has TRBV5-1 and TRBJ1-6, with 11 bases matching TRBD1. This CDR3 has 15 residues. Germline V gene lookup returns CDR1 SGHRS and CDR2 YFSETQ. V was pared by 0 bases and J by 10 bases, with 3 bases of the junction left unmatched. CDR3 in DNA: TGCGCCAGCAGCTTGGTAGGACAGGGGGCCTCACCCCTCCACTTT. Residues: CASSLVGQGASPLHF.

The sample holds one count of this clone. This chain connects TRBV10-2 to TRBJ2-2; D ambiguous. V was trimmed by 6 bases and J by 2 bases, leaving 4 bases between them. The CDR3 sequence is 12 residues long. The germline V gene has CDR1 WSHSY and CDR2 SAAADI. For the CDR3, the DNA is TGCGCCAGCAGGAAAAACACCGGGGAGCTGTTTTTT. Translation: CASRKNTGELFF.

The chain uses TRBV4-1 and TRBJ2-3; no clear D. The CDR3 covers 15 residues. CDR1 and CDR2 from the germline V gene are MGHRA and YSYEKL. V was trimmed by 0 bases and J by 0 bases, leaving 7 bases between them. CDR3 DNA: TGCGCCAGCAGCCAAGACCTACCTAGCACAGATACGCAGTATTTT. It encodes CASSQDLPSTDTQYF.

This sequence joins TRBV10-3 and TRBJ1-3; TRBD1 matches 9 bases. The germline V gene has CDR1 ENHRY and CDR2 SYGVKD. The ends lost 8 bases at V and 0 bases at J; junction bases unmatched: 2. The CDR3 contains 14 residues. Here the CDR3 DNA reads TGTGCCATCGGGGGACAGGGCTCTGGAAACACCATATATTTT. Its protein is CAIGGQGSGNTIYF.

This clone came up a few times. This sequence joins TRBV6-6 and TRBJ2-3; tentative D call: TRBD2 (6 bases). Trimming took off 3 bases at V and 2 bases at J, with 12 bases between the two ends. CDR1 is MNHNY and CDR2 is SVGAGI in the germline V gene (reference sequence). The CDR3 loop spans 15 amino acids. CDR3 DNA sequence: TGTGCCAGCAGTTATTCCGGGGGTATCACAGATACGCAGTATTTT. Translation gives CASSYSGGITDTQYF.

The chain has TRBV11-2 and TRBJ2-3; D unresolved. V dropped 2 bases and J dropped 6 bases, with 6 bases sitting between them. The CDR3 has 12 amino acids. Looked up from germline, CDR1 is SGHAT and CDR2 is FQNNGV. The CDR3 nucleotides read TGTGCCAGCAGCTTACGGGTGGATACGCAGTATTTT. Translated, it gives CASSLRVDTQYF.

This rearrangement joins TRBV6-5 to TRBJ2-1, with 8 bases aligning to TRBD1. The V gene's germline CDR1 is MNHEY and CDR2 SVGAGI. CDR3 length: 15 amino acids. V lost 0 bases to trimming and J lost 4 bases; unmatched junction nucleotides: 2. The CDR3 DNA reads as TGTGCCAGCAGTTACTCGAGGACAGGGTACAATGAGCAGTTCTTC. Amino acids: CASSYSRTGYNEQFF.

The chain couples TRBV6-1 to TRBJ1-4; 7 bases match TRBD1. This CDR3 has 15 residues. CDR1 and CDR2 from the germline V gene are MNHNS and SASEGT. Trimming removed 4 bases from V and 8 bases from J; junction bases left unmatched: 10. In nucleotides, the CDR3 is TGTGCCAGCAGTGCTCTGACAGGGTTGAAGGAAAAACTGTTTTTT. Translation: CASSALTGLKEKLFF.

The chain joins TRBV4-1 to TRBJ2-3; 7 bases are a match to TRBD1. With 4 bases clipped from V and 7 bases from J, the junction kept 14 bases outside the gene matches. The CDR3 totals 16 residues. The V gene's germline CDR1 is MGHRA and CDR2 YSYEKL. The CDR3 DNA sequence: TGCGCCAGCAGCCTAAACAGGGGTGGGGTCGAATATACGCAGTATTTT. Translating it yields CASSLNRGGVEYTQYF.

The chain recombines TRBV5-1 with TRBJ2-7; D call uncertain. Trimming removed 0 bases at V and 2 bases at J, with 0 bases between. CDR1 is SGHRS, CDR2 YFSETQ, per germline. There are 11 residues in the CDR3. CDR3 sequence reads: CASSLAYEQYF. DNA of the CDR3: TGCGCCAGCAGCTTGGCCTACGAGCAGTACTTC.

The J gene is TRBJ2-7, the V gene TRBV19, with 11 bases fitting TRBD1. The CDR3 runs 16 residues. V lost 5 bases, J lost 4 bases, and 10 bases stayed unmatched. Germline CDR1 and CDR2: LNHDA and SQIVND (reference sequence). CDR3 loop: CASSRVWTGGLYEQYF. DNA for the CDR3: TGTGCCAGTAGTCGGGTTTGGACAGGGGGCTTGTACGAGCAGTACTTC.

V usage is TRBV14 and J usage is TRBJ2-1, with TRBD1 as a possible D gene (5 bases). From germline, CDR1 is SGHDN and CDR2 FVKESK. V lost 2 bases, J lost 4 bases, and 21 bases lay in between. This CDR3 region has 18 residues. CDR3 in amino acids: CASSQSANTYDRYNEQFF. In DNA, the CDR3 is TGTGCCAGCAGCCAATCAGCTAATACCTATGACAGATACAATGAGCAGTTCTTC.

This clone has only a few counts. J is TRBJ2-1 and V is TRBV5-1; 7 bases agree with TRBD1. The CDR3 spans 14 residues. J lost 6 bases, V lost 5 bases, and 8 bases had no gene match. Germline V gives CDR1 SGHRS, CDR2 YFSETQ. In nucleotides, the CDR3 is TGCGCCAGCAGTTTCACAGGGGTGCTCAATGAGCAGTTCTTC. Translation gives CASSFTGVLNEQFF.

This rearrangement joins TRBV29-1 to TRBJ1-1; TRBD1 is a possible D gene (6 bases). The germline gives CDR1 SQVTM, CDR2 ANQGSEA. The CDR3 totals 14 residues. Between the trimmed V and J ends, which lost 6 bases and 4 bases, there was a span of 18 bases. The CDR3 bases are TGCAGCGTGGACGGGACACCAGTCGGCACTGAAGCTTTCTTT. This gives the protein CSVDGTPVGTEAFF.

CDR3 DNA sequence: TGTGCCAGCAGCCGAAAGGGTGGGGGCACCGGGGAGCTGTTTTTT. Translated: CASSRKGGGTGELFF. The gene calls are TRBV11-2 and TRBJ2-2; the D gene could be TRBD1 or TRBD2 (5 bases each). The CDR3 extends over 15 amino acids. Trimming took off 5 bases at V and 4 bases at J, with 14 bases between the two ends. Germline CDR1 is SGHAT and CDR2 is FQNNGV.

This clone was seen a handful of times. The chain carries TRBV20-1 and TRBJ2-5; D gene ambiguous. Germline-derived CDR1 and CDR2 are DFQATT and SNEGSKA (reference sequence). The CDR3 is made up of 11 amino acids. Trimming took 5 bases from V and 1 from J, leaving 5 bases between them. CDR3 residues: CSAGVQETQYF. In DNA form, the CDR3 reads TGCAGTGCTGGGGTCCAAGAGACCCAGTACTTC.

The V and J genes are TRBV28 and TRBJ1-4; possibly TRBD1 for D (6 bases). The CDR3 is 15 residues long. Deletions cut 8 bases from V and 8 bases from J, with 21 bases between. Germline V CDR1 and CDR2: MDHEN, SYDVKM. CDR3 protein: CASCRSWTVGEKLFF. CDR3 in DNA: TGTGCCAGCTGCCGATCCTGGACAGTAGGGGAAAAACTGTTTTTT.

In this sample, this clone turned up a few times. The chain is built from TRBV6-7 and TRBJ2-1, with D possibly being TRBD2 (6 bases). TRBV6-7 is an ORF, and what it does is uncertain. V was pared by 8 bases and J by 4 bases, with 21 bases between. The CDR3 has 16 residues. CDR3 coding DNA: TGTGCCAGCCGACGGAGGGGCCCCCGGGGTTACAATGAGCAGTTCTTC. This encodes CASRRRGPRGYNEQFF.

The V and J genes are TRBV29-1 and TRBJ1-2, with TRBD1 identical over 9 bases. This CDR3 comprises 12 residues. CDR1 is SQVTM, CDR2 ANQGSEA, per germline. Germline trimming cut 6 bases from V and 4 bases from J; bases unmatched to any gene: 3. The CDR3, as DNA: TGCAGCGTCACAGGGGGCATCTATGGCTACACCTTC. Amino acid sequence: CSVTGGIYGYTF.